These 32 T cell receptor beta chains were all obtained from the same sample, sequenced in a study of CD8 T cells in ankylosing spondylitis. TCRdb independently ran MiXCR on the 5' RACE reads; one entry per CDR3 protein. The sample contains a few hundred thousand distinct CDR3 sequences, 20% to 30% of which appear only once. Sequences were obtained from blood, either unsorted or a sorted T cell fraction (not recorded which). The receptors stem from a male donor with ankylosing spondylitis or in good health (not recorded which).

The chain links TRBV5-1 to TRBJ2-5; TRBD1 might be the D (5 bases). The CDR3 contains 13 residues. V was clipped by 5 bases and J by 4 bases, with 12 bases between them. Germline CDR1 and CDR2: SGHRS and YFSETQ. The CDR3 reads CASRQGLGETQYF. Here the CDR3 DNA reads TGCGCCAGCAGGCAGGGCCTAGGAGAGACCCAGTACTTC.

This clonotype turned up a few times. The rearrangement links TRBV20-1 to TRBJ2-3, with TRBD2 matching over 7 bases. V gave up 3 bases and J gave up 4 bases; unmatched junction bases: 10. Germline lookup yields CDR1 DFQATT and CDR2 SNEGSKA (reference sequence). This CDR3 contains 15 residues. CDR3 coding DNA: TGCAGTGCTAGCATAGTGACTAGCCCCGCAGATACGCAGTATTTT. As protein: CSASIVTSPADTQYF.

By share, this clonotype ranks as medium-sized. The chain couples TRBV20-1 to TRBJ2-4; D may be TRBD2 (5 bases). CDR3 length: 12 residues. V was trimmed by 3 bases and J by 8 bases, leaving 11 bases between them. CDR1 and CDR2 from the germline V gene are DFQATT and SNEGSKA (reference sequence). The CDR3 region is CSASSNGDIQYF. The CDR3 coding sequence is TGCAGTGCTAGCTCCAACGGGGACATTCAGTACTTC.

This clonotype was observed many times. The V and J genes are TRBV5-5 and TRBJ2-1; D gene uncertain. Trimming removed 4 bases from V and 6 bases from J, with 11 bases in between. The CDR3 is made up of 13 amino acids. Per the germline V gene, CDR1 is SGHKS and CDR2 is YYEKEE (reference sequence). The CDR3 region has the DNA TGTGCCAGCAGCGCCTATTCGGGCAATGAGCAGTTCTTC. The encoded protein is CASSAYSGNEQFF.

This clonotype was counted only a few times. V gene TRBV6-1 combines with J gene TRBJ2-6; no definite D call. With 5 bases removed from V and 1 base from J, the gap between germline ends came to 9 bases. Germline loops: CDR1 MNHNS, CDR2 SASEGT. There are 15 residues in the CDR3. The CDR3 spells CASSLESSGANVLTF. The CDR3 DNA is TGTGCCAGCAGTCTTGAGTCTTCTGGGGCCAACGTCCTGACTTTC.

This clonotype was detected only a few times. The chain links TRBV23-1 to TRBJ2-3, with 11 bases fitting TRBD2. TRBV23-1 qualifies as an ORF whose function is uncertain. J gave up 5 bases and V 1 base, and 11 bases lay outside the gene matches. This CDR3 has 18 amino acids. Written as DNA, the CDR3 is TGCGCCAGCAGTCAATTTAAGCTAGCGGGGGGCCGGGGAGATACGCAGTATTTT. Translating gives CASSQFKLAGGRGDTQYF.

This clonotype was seen ten or more times. The J gene is TRBJ2-7, the V gene TRBV20-1; D could derive from TRBD1 or TRBD2 (6 bases each). The ends were cut back, 0 bases at V and 4 bases at J, with 22 bases in the middle. This CDR3 has 17 residues. Germline V gives CDR1 DFQATT, CDR2 SNEGSKA (reference sequence). The DNA for the CDR3 is TGCAGTGCTAGAGATCGTCAGGGGTCGAACGGGGGATACGAGCAGTACTTC. Translated, it gives CSARDRQGSNGGYEQYF.

The V gene is TRBV19, the J gene TRBJ1-1, with 10 positions matching TRBD1. The CDR3 loop spans 13 amino acids. Germline V gives CDR1 LNHDA, CDR2 SQIVND (reference sequence). V trimming: 11 bases; J trimming: 3 bases; junction bases outside the gene matches: 6. CDR3 in amino acids: CAGRGTGDTEAFF. CDR3 nucleotides: TGTGCCGGACGGGGGACAGGGGACACTGAAGCTTTCTTT.

On this clonotype itself: This may be a read error, as it is one base from a much larger clone. The CDR3 is CSADWGGDEQFF. Here the CDR3 DNA reads TGCAGTGCTGACTGGGGTGGAGATGAGCAGTTCTTC. This chain links TRBV20-1 with TRBJ2-1; D gene ambiguous. This CDR3 contains 12 residues. V was cut by 5 bases and J by 8 bases, with 13 bases left in between. Germline lookup yields CDR1 DFQATT and CDR2 SNEGSKA (reference sequence).

A single count supports this clonotype. The junction does not match germline at one end; this may be a read error. The V gene is TRBV12-3 or TRBV12-4, the J gene TRBJ2-5, with TRBD1 matching over 7 bases. The CDR3 runs 18 residues. CDR3 sequence: CTSSLRVALTGSRETQYF. The CDR3 coding sequence is TGTACCAGCAGTTTACGGGTAGCGTTGACAGGGTCAAGAGAGACCCAGTACTTC.

This clonotype was recorded a few times. V and J are TRBV7-2 and TRBJ2-5, with D tentatively TRBD2 (5 bases). Trimming cost V 3 bases and J 0 bases, with 8 bases left between them. In germline, CDR1 is SGHTA, CDR2 FQGNSA. The CDR3 is made up of 14 amino acids. CDR3 amino acids: CASSFTRDQETQYF. CDR3 DNA: TGTGCCAGCAGCTTTACGAGGGACCAAGAGACCCAGTACTTC.

V usage is TRBV7-2 and J usage is TRBJ2-5; TRBD2 aligns across 13 bases. Trimming took 3 bases from V and 3 from J; bases not matched to a gene: 4. Germline V gene data show CDR1 as SGHTA and CDR2 as FQGNSA. This CDR3 spans 16 amino acids. This CDR3 is CASSFRLAGGKETQYF. As DNA, the CDR3 is TGTGCCAGCAGCTTCCGACTAGCGGGGGGCAAAGAGACCCAGTACTTC.

In this sample, this clonotype turned up a few times. The chain carries TRBV20-1 and TRBJ2-3; no firm D call. CDR3 length equals 15 residues. V lost 5 bases to trimming and J lost 1 base, with 16 bases between them. Germline V gives CDR1 DFQATT, CDR2 SNEGSKA (reference sequence). CDR3 DNA: TGCAGTGCTCCGATGGCGTCTCGGGGCACAGATACGCAGTATTTT. This codes for CSAPMASRGTDTQYF.

The chain recombines TRBV20-1 with TRBJ2-7; 7 positions agree with TRBD2. CDR1 and CDR2 (germline): DFQATT, SNEGSKA (reference sequence). V was clipped by 3 bases and J by 2 bases; unmatched bases: 7. CDR3 length equals 14 residues. CDR3 coding DNA: TGCAGTGCTAGGCCTAGCCGGGGGGCCTACGAGCAGTACTTC. Translating gives CSARPSRGAYEQYF.

This clonotype has ten or more counts. The J gene is TRBJ1-4, the V gene TRBV29-1; 7 nucleotides align to TRBD1. CDR1 is SQVTM, CDR2 ANQGSEA, per germline. CDR3 size: 14 residues. The V and J ends lost 3 bases and 4 bases, in that order; junction bases with no gene match: 5. CDR3 in amino acids: CSVEGTADNEKLFF. The DNA of the CDR3 is TGCAGCGTTGAGGGGACAGCCGATAATGAAAAACTGTTTTTT. The full variable domain, in which reference TRBV29-1 and TRBJ1-4 provide the parts outside the CDR3, is SAVISQKPSRDICQRGTSLTIQCQVDSQVTMMFWYRQQPGQSLTLIATANQGSEATYESGFVIDKFPISRPNLTFSTLTVSNMSPEDSSIYLCSVEGTADNEKLFFGSGTQLSVL.

This clonotype was seen only a few times. CDR3 loop: CASSQDRLAGGYNEQFF. The CDR3 DNA reads as TGTGCCAGCAGCCAAGACAGGCTAGCGGGGGGCTACAATGAGCAGTTCTTC. The genes are TRBV3-1 and TRBJ2-1; TRBD2 agrees at 11 bases. The germline gives CDR1 LGHDT, CDR2 YNNKEL (reference sequence). This CDR3 comprises 17 residues. Losses at the gene ends were 0 bases for V and 3 bases for J; bases not matched to a gene: 4.

This clonotype came up a few times. The chain combines TRBV6-1 with TRBJ2-1; 11 nucleotides agree with TRBD2. The germline CDR1 and CDR2 sequences are MNHNS and SASEGT. With 6 bases clipped from V and 1 base from J, the junction kept 5 bases outside the gene matches. The CDR3 has 16 amino acids. CDR3 amino acids: CASRETSGISYNEQFF. CDR3 DNA sequence: TGTGCCAGCAGGGAGACTAGCGGGATATCCTACAATGAGCAGTTCTTC.

This clonotype was picked up many times. This chain uses TRBV12-3 or TRBV12-4 with TRBJ2-2, with D possibly TRBD2 on 6 matching bases. This CDR3 is 15 amino acids long. V was trimmed by 6 bases and J by 0 bases, leaving 11 bases between them. The CDR3 DNA reads TGTGCCAGCAGGCCGGGGGAAGCGAACACCGGGGAGCTGTTTTTT. This encodes CASRPGEANTGELFF.

This clonotype was recorded at least ten times. The chain carries TRBV29-1 and TRBJ2-1; maybe TRBD2 (5 bases). Germline CDR1 is SQVTM and CDR2 is ANQGSEA. The CDR3 spans 14 residues. The V gene lost 4 bases and the J gene lost 0 bases, with 10 bases spanning the gap. The CDR3 sequence: CSVGIATSYNEQFF. The CDR3 bases are TGCAGCGTTGGGATAGCGACCTCCTACAATGAGCAGTTCTTC.

This sequence joins TRBV15 and TRBJ1-1; 7 bases line up with TRBD1. There are 17 residues in the CDR3. Per germline, CDR1 LNHNV and CDR2 YYDKDF (reference sequence). V lost 5 bases and J lost 0; bases outside the gene matches: 12. CDR3 DNA: TGTGCCACCAGCGTACGGCAGGGGGGATTCATGAACACTGAAGCTTTCTTT. Its translation is CATSVRQGGFMNTEAFF.

This clonotype was counted at least ten times. This sequence joins TRBV10-3 and TRBJ2-5; the match to TRBD1 covers 9 bases. J gave up 3 bases and V 6 bases, and 5 bases lay outside the gene matches. This CDR3 region has 14 residues. CDR1 and CDR2 from the germline V gene are ENHRY and SYGVKD. The CDR3 loop reads CAIRSTGGEETQYF. The CDR3 DNA reads as TGTGCCATCAGATCCACAGGGGGCGAAGAGACCCAGTACTTC.

This chain links TRBV12-3 or TRBV12-4 with TRBJ1-1, with a tentative D call TRBD1 (5 bases). V lost 3 bases and J 4 bases, leaving 12 bases between the germline ends. The CDR3 runs 14 residues. The CDR3 DNA is TGTGCCAGCAGTTTCCGGGTGGGGGGCACTGAAGCTTTCTTT. It codes for CASSFRVGGTEAFF.

This clonotype was seen at least ten times. The chain carries TRBV20-1 and TRBJ2-3; 13 nucleotides align to TRBD2. V dropped 6 bases and J dropped 6; count of bases not matched to a gene: 6. The CDR3 has 14 amino acids. CDR1 is DFQATT, CDR2 SNEGSKA, per germline (reference sequence). The CDR3 sequence is CSAQGLAGWDTQYF. CDR3 in DNA: TGCAGTGCCCAGGGACTAGCGGGGTGGGATACGCAGTATTTT.

This sequence joins TRBV6-4 and TRBJ2-5; D gene ambiguous. The germline CDR1 and CDR2 sequences are MRHNA and SNTAGT. The CDR3 length is 14 residues. The V end was cut by 2 bases, the J end by 5 bases, with 12 bases between. The CDR3 loop is CASSDPRGVETQYF. DNA for the CDR3: TGTGCCAGCAGTGACCCCCGTGGCGTCGAGACCCAGTACTTC.

This clonotype was counted ten times or more. The chain uses TRBV11-2 and TRBJ1-3, with a weak D call TRBD1 (5 bases). The CDR3 is 16 residues long. V was trimmed by 5 bases and J by 3 bases, leaving 17 bases between them. CDR1 and CDR2 (germline): SGHAT, FQNNGV. The CDR3 spells CASSHVSGPVGNTIYF. The CDR3 nucleotides are TGTGCCAGCAGCCATGTTTCAGGGCCGGTTGGAAACACCATATATTTT.

There are a few counts of this clonotype. V usage is TRBV6-1 and J usage is TRBJ1-1; D may be TRBD1 (6 bases). Trimming cost V 5 bases and J 1 base, with 14 bases left between them. Germline V lookup: CDR1 MNHNS, CDR2 SASEGT. The CDR3 sequence is 15 residues long. The CDR3 DNA follows: TGTGCCAGCAGTCGACGCACAGGGACGAACACTGAAGCTTTCTTT. It translates to CASSRRTGTNTEAFF.

This clonotype has only a few counts. CDR3 region: CASSWPGFSYEQYF. In DNA form, the CDR3 reads TGTGCCAGCAGTTGGCCAGGGTTTTCCTACGAGCAGTACTTC. The chain joins TRBV6-5 to TRBJ2-7; tentative D call: TRBD1 (5 bases). V shed 4 bases and J shed 1 base, with 11 bases lying between them. The length of the CDR3 is 14 residues. Looked up from germline, CDR1 is MNHEY and CDR2 is SVGAGI.

The V and J genes are TRBV9 and TRBJ2-1; the D gene is possibly TRBD1 (6 bases). Trimming removed 0 bases at V and 10 bases at J, with 14 bases between. This CDR3 has 14 residues. Germline V gene lookup returns CDR1 SGDLS and CDR2 YYNGEE. The CDR3 protein is CASSVGTVPHEQFF. CDR3 bases: TGTGCCAGCAGCGTAGGGACAGTTCCCCACGAGCAGTTCTTC.

V and J are TRBV28 and TRBJ2-7, with TRBD1 matching over 7 bases. Germline CDR1 MDHEN, CDR2 SYDVKM. Trimming removed 5 bases from V and 2 bases from J; junction bases left unmatched: 9. The CDR3 sequence is 15 residues long. The CDR3 spells CASSKGQTFTYEQYF. The CDR3 region has the DNA TGTGCCAGCAGTAAGGGACAGACTTTCACCTACGAGCAGTACTTC.

The table lists this clonotype with many counts. The chain is built from TRBV12-3 or TRBV12-4 and TRBJ2-3, with 7 bases that match TRBD2. Trimming cost V 3 bases and J 4 bases; bases outside gene matches: 7. This CDR3 contains 15 residues. CDR3 residues: CASSLRGWNADTQYF. In DNA, the CDR3 is TGTGCCAGCAGTTTGCGGGGGTGGAACGCAGATACGCAGTATTTT.

This clonotype has a count of ten or more. The chain is built from TRBV20-1 and TRBJ2-4, with 9 bases matching TRBD2. The CDR3 sequence is 15 residues long. Germline V gene sequence: CDR1 DFQATT, CDR2 SNEGSKA (reference sequence). The V gene end was trimmed by 1 base and the J gene end by 8 bases; junction bases not matched to a gene: 9. The CDR3 reads CSARGVASGVDIQYF. The CDR3 DNA reads TGCAGTGCTAGAGGAGTTGCTAGCGGGGTTGACATTCAGTACTTC.

This clonotype was seen repeatedly, ten times or more. The chain employs TRBV5-1 and TRBJ2-7; TRBD1 aligns across 9 bases. J was trimmed by 2 bases and V by 7 bases; bases with no gene match: 13. Germline CDR1 reads SGHRS; CDR2 reads YFSETQ. The CDR3 extends over 16 amino acids. CDR3 sequence: CASCDPGQGPTYEQYF. The CDR3 DNA follows: TGCGCCAGCTGCGACCCGGGACAGGGCCCAACCTACGAGCAGTACTTC.